This TCR beta chain was sequenced during a study of T cells in Graves' hyperthyroidism and ophthalmopathy. Study conclusions and caveats: Researchers found most expanded thyroid clonotypes above 0.001 in blood as well. A model of 13 V-J pairs discriminated ophthalmopathy from stable hyperthyroidism.

This CDR3 comprises 13 residues. Germline V CDR1 and CDR2: MDHEN, SYDVKM. The V and J ends lost 11 bases and 1 base, in that order; junction bases with no gene match: 7. Each patient was aged 18 to 65 and had newly diagnosed hyperthyroidism of under 2 months' duration. At first hyperthyroidism diagnosis, before any ophthalmopathy symptoms, the blood sample was collected. Researchers amplified the TCR beta CDR3 regions from RNA transcripts. During a first-round RT-PCR of the TCR CDR3, the HTBI primer set was used. One entry per CDR3 protein results from TCRdb running MiXCR on the multiplex PCR reads. The sample carries around 350,000 distinct CDR3 sequences, 15% to 18% recorded once. The table lists this clonotype with many counts. The antigen is unknown.

Sequencing was carried out using blood. This sequence originates from a young woman with Graves' hyperthyroidism that later progressed to Graves' ophthalmopathy. This chain connects TRBV28 to TRBJ1-1; 7 bases agree with TRBD1. The CDR3 region is CASETGKNTEAFF. The CDR3, as DNA: TGTGCCTCAGAGACAGGGAAGAACACTGAAGCTTTCTTT. Filled out from reference TRBV28 and TRBJ1-1, the complete variable domain reads DVKVTQSSRYLVKRTGEKVFLECVQDMDHENMFWYRQDPGLGLRLIYFSYDVKMKEKGDIPEGYSVSREKKERFSLILESASTNQTSMYLCASETGKNTEAFFGQGTRLTVV.